Shown below are 15 T cell receptor beta chains from a single sample sequenced in a study of radiation and T cells in renal cell carcinoma (dated by TCRdb to the early 2020s). Libraries were built with the immunoSEQ multiplex PCR assay. Drawn from immuneACCESS, this table holds only the in-frame rearrangements with V and J called that TCRdb kept. Clones are partly lost; checked studies trace under half to an unresolved V gene and leave the rest unexplained. This sample gives roughly 120,000 clones in total; 81% of them show up just once. The ten biggest clones cover 1.5% to 2% of the sample. This sample's time point label indicates: blood 2 weeks post-SBRT. The treatment or condition label, as the study defines it: 15 Gy SBRT to primary tumor, nephrectomy 4 weeks later. Sequences were derived from blood, sampled from a patient whose treatment included radiotherapy and nephrectomy. The receptors derive from an older woman with renal cell carcinoma.

The V call is TRBV5-4, the J call TRBJ2-5; TRBD1 is a possible D gene (6 bases). V was pared by 3 bases and J by 5 bases, with 14 bases between. The CDR3 contains 14 residues. The germline V gene encodes CDR1 SGHNT and CDR2 YYREEE (reference sequence). CDR3 amino acids: CASSSQGQWETQYF. The DNA for the CDR3 is TGTGCCAGCAGCTCACAGGGTCAATGGGAGACCCAGTACTTC.

The chain combines TRBV7-8 with TRBJ1-4, with 9 bases lining up with TRBD1. The germline gives CDR1 SGHVS, CDR2 FQNEAQ. The CDR3 is 14 amino acids. The V and J ends lost 5 bases and 5 bases, in that order; junction bases with no gene match: 3. The DNA for the CDR3 is TGTGCCAGCAGCAAGGGACAGGGCAATGAAAAACTGTTTTTT. This encodes CASSKGQGNEKLFF.

The J gene is TRBJ2-7, the V gene TRBV28; D gene uncertain. The V end was cut by 2 bases, the J end by 3 bases, with 5 bases between. Germline CDR1 MDHEN, CDR2 SYDVKM. This CDR3 has 12 residues. The CDR3 bases are TGTGCCAGCAGTTTACCCATCTACGAGCAGTACTTC. Translation gives CASSLPIYEQYF.

This clone was seen only a few times. The gene calls are TRBV6-1 and TRBJ1-1; weak D call: TRBD1 (5 bases). CDR1 MNHNS and CDR2 SASEGT come from the germline V gene. Trimming took 6 bases from V and 5 from J, leaving 13 bases between them. This CDR3 comprises 13 residues. CDR3 coding DNA: TGTGCCAGCAGACTAAACCGGGGGACTGAAGCTTTCTTT. It yields the protein CASRLNRGTEAFF.

In this sample, this clone turned up a few times. The chain recombines TRBV5-1 with TRBJ1-1; D uncertain. Germline lookup yields CDR1 SGHRS and CDR2 YFSETQ. The length of the CDR3 is 13 residues. V was shortened by 0 bases and J by 4 bases, with 7 bases between the two germline ends. For the CDR3, the DNA is TGCGCCAGCAGCTTGGAGGGATTCACTGAAGCTTTCTTT. Amino acids: CASSLEGFTEAFF.

V is TRBV29-1 and J is TRBJ1-3; D gene unclear. V shed 1 base and J shed 2 bases, with 6 bases lying between them. The germline gives CDR1 SQVTM, CDR2 ANQGSEA. This CDR3 spans 13 amino acids. CDR3 coding DNA: TGCAGCGTTGAAGCGGGTACTGGAAACACCATATATTTT. Encoded protein: CSVEAGTGNTIYF.

This sequence joins TRBV2 and TRBJ1-4, with 7 bases fitting TRBD1. V was pared by 6 bases and J by 4 bases, with 8 bases of the junction left unmatched. CDR3 length: 15 residues. The germline gives CDR1 SNHLY, CDR2 FYNNEI. The CDR3 nucleotides are TGTGCCAGCAGCCCAAGGGGGCTACTTAATGAAAAACTGTTTTTT. Amino acid sequence: CASSPRGLLNEKLFF.

This chain joins TRBV7-9 and TRBJ2-1, with 8 bases matching TRBD1. V was pared by 6 bases and J by 0 bases, with 13 bases of the junction left unmatched. This CDR3 spans 18 amino acids. From germline, CDR1 is SEHNR and CDR2 FQNEAQ (reference sequence). The CDR3 reads CASRYGQGALGSYNEQFF. Written as DNA, the CDR3 is TGTGCCAGCAGGTATGGGCAGGGGGCGTTGGGCTCCTACAATGAGCAGTTCTTC.

The chain employs TRBV7-8 and TRBJ2-3; 9 positions agree with TRBD1. This CDR3 has 15 amino acids. The germline V gene has CDR1 SGHVS and CDR2 FQNEAQ. V trimming: 8 bases; J trimming: 0 bases; junction bases outside the gene matches: 6. CDR3 bases: TGTGCCAGCTTGGCCGGACAGGGGAGCACAGATACGCAGTATTTT. This encodes CASLAGQGSTDTQYF.

The table lists this clone with a few counts. The V gene is TRBV10-2, the J gene TRBJ2-3, with 14 positions matching TRBD2. The CDR3 spans 13 residues. The germline CDR1 and CDR2 sequences are WSHSY and SAAADI. V was pared by 4 bases and J by 14 bases, with 5 bases of the junction left unmatched. CDR3 region: CASSGTSGGLLYF. CDR3 DNA sequence: TGCGCCAGCAGTGGGACTAGCGGGGGGCTTCTGTATTTT.

The rearrangement joins TRBV12-5 to TRBJ2-1; 9 positions match TRBD2. Germline assignment: CDR1 LGHNT and CDR2 FRNRAP. The CDR3 is 15 residues long. J gave up 2 bases and V 7 bases, and 6 bases lay outside the gene matches. Written as DNA, the CDR3 is TGTGCTAGTGCCCCTAGCGGGGAACCCTACAATGAGCAGTTCTTC. Its translation: CASAPSGEPYNEQFF.

This rearrangement joins TRBV19 to TRBJ2-1; no clear D. Trimming left V 5 bases short and J 13 bases short, with 12 bases between. The CDR3 length is 11 residues. Germline values: CDR1 LNHDA, CDR2 SQIVND (reference sequence). CDR3 nucleotides: TGTGCCAGTAGTCCCGGAAGGCGCCAGTTCTTC. It translates to CASSPGRRQFF.

The V gene is TRBV6-1, the J gene TRBJ2-6, with D perhaps given as TRBD1 or TRBD2 (5 bases each). Germline V gene data show CDR1 as MNHNS and CDR2 as SASEGT. V shed 2 bases and J shed 1 base, with 6 bases lying between them. This CDR3 comprises 15 residues. CDR3 in DNA: TGTGCCAGCAGTGAATGGGGGTCTGGGGCCAACGTCCTGACTTTC. Translating it yields CASSEWGSGANVLTF.

The chain recombines TRBV6-5 with TRBJ1-3; 12 bases match TRBD1. Germline loops: CDR1 MNHEY, CDR2 SVGAGI. J was trimmed by 4 bases and V by 0 bases; bases with no gene match: 1. The CDR3 totals 16 residues. The CDR3 region has the DNA TGTGCCAGCAGTTACTCCGGGACAGGGGGCGGAAACACCATATATTTT. Translated: CASSYSGTGGGNTIYF.

V usage is TRBV4-1 and J usage is TRBJ1-5; 7 bases align to TRBD1. This CDR3 is built from 15 residues. The germline CDR1 and CDR2 sequences are MGHRA and YSYEKL. The V segment lost 0 bases and the J segment 5 bases; nucleotides outside the gene matches: 4. The DNA of the CDR3 is TGCGCCAGCAGCCAAGAAGACAGGGACTATCAGCCCCAGCATTTT. It encodes CASSQEDRDYQPQHF.